These 6 T cell receptor beta chains share one sample of origin, sequenced in a study of cytomegalovirus exposure and HLA in healthy donors. Assay: immunoSEQ multiplex PCR; the TCRdb copy retains only in-frame clones and omits some. The table records fewer than 400,000 clones, 70% to 90% of them present only once. The material sequenced was PBMCs. These receptors all come from a woman younger than 35 in good health and CMV-seronegative.

The V gene is TRBV27, the J gene TRBJ1-3, with 9 bases identical to TRBD1. With V trimmed by 5 bases and J by 0 bases, 8 bases remained unmatched. This CDR3 has 17 amino acids. Germline loops: CDR1 MNHEY, CDR2 SMNVEV (reference sequence). CDR3 amino acids: CASSTRTGASSGNTIYF. CDR3 nucleotide sequence: TGTGCCAGCAGTACCCGGACAGGGGCCAGCTCTGGAAACACCATATATTTT.

The chain has TRBV25-1 and TRBJ2-7; 11 bases agree with TRBD2. The CDR3 has 15 residues. CDR1 and CDR2 (germline): MGHDK, SYGVNS. The V and J ends lost 4 bases and 5 bases, in that order; junction bases with no gene match: 7. The CDR3 coding sequence is TGTGCCAGCAGTGCCCCCCTAGCGGGAGGAGACGAGCAGTACTTC. Translation: CASSAPLAGGDEQYF.

The chain couples TRBV11-2 to TRBJ2-3, with 13 bases identical to TRBD2. J gave up 9 bases and V 1 base, and 10 bases lay outside the gene matches. Germline-derived CDR1 and CDR2 are SGHAT and FQNNGV. The CDR3 consists of 17 residues. CDR3 in amino acids: CASSLVAGWGLAGTQYF. DNA for the CDR3: TGTGCCAGCAGCTTAGTAGCCGGGTGGGGACTAGCGGGAACGCAGTATTTT.

The rearrangement uses TRBV4-2 and TRBJ2-7; possible D gene TRBD2, 7 bases. Germline CDR1 is LGHNA and CDR2 is YNFKEQ. The CDR3 is 15 amino acids. V was pared by 8 bases and J by 2 bases, with 19 bases between. CDR3 amino acids: CASGQTGGAPYEQYF. In nucleotides, the CDR3 is TGTGCCAGCGGGCAAACTGGGGGGGCCCCCTACGAGCAGTACTTC.

This clone came up a few times. The CDR3 nucleotides read TGTGCCAGCAGCAGGGACTTGAACACTGAAGCTTTCTTT. Translating gives CASSRDLNTEAFF. The chain uses TRBV7-6 and TRBJ1-1; TRBD1 might be the D (5 bases). V lost 5 bases and J lost 0, with 7 bases in between. This CDR3 spans 13 amino acids. Germline V CDR1 and CDR2: SGHVS, FNYEAQ.

This chain connects TRBV28 to TRBJ2-2; D is ambiguous. The V gene lost 2 bases and the J gene lost 7 bases, with 5 bases spanning the gap. Germline V gives CDR1 MDHEN, CDR2 SYDVKM. The CDR3 consists of 12 residues. CDR3 region: CASSLANGELFF. The CDR3 region has the DNA TGTGCCAGCAGTTTAGCTAACGGGGAGCTGTTTTTT. The full variable domain, in which reference TRBV28 and TRBJ2-2 provide the parts outside the CDR3, is DVKVTQSSRYLVKRTGEKVFLECVQDMDHENMFWYRQDPGLGLRLIYFSYDVKMKEKGDIPEGYSVSREKKERFSLILESASTNQTSMYLCASSLANGELFFGEGSRLTVL.